These T cell receptor beta chains were read from a single sample in a study of blood T cell repertoires in COVID-19. Assay used: immunoSEQ multiplex PCR; TCRdb lists only in-frame clones, some missing. Counted here are more than 60,000 clones, around nine tenths occurring once; the ten biggest clones make up less than 8.5%. The material sequenced was peripheral blood. Receptors were obtained from a human donor in a cohort sampled during active COVID-19. Both conserved end residues are part of each CDR3. D genes are given only for firm matches. Clone size, where shown, is once, few, many, or a class for clones that have expanded.

j_call,d_call,clone_size,v_call,cdr3_aa,cdr3_nt
TRBJ2-3,TRBD2,.,TRBV6-5,CASSLAGGRTDTQYF,TGTGCCAGCAGTCTAGCGGGGGGGCGCACAGATACGCAGTATTTT
TRBJ2-6,.,once,TRBV19,CASRLGGAGANVLTF,TGTGCCAGTAGGCTAGGGGGGGCGGGGGCCAACGTCCTGACTTTC
TRBJ1-4,TRBD1,.,TRBV6-5,CASSYRTGGPNEKLFF,TGTGCCAGCAGTTACCGGACAGGGGGACCGAATGAAAAACTGTTTTTT
TRBJ2-7,.,.,TRBV2,CASRRDSSEQYF,TGTGCCAGCAGACGCGACAGTAGCGAGCAGTACTTC
TRBJ1-5,TRBD1,.,TRBV11-2,CASSPGTGESQPQHF,TGTGCCAGCAGCCCCGGGACAGGGGAAAGTCAGCCCCAGCATTTT
TRBJ1-6,.,.,TRBV27,CASKKPRQTANSPLHF,TGTGCCAGCAAAAAACCCAGACAGACCGCTAATTCACCCCTCCACTTT
TRBJ2-7,.,.,TRBV7-2,CASSSTQSSYEQYF,TGTGCCAGCAGCTCGACACAGAGCTCCTACGAGCAGTACTTC
TRBJ2-7,.,.,TRBV5-1,CANSLEGRGDEQYF,TGCGCCAACAGCTTGGAGGGCAGGGGGGACGAGCAGTACTTC
TRBJ2-2,.,.,TRBV5-4,CASALSGYTDGELFF,TGTGCCAGCGCTCTAAGCGGGTACACCGACGGGGAGCTGTTTTTT
TRBJ1-2,.,once,TRBV4-3,CASSHGVDNGYTF,TGCGCCAGCAGCCACGGGGTTGATAATGGCTACACCTTC
TRBJ2-1,.,once,TRBV7-9,CASSLAAGLADEQFF,TGTGCCAGCAGCTTAGCTGCAGGCCTAGCAGATGAGCAGTTCTTC
TRBJ1-6,.,.,TRBV5-6,CASSPQGGDSPLHF,TGTGCCAGCAGCCCCCAGGGCGGGGATTCACCCCTCCACTTT
TRBJ1-2,.,.,TRBV25-1,CASSELTDSNYGYTF,TGTGCCAGCAGTGAACTTACGGACAGCAACTATGGCTACACCTTC
TRBJ2-1,TRBD1,.,TRBV6-4,CASSARASGGYNEQFF,TGTGCCAGCAGTGCCCGAGCGTCAGGGGGATACAATGAGCAGTTCTTC
TRBJ1-4,.,.,TRBV9,CASSVNAAATNEKLFF,TGTGCCAGCAGCGTAAATGCGGCCGCAACTAATGAAAAACTGTTTTTT
TRBJ2-5,TRBD1,.,TRBV5-1,CASSLGTTGGGETQYF,TGCGCCAGCAGCTTAGGAACAACAGGGGGCGGGGAGACCCAGTACTTC
TRBJ1-5,TRBD1,.,TRBV10-3,CAISERGQGADQPQHF,TGTGCCATCAGTGAGCGGGGACAGGGGGCGGATCAGCCCCAGCATTTT
TRBJ1-1,.,.,TRBV29-1,CSVEASTGTEAFF,TGCAGCGTTGAGGCTAGTACAGGGACCGAAGCTTTCTTT
TRBJ1-1,.,.,TRBV11-3,CASSSRGGSTEAFF,TGTGCCAGCAGCTCAAGGGGCGGGAGCACTGAAGCTTTCTTT
TRBJ1-5,TRBD1,.,TRBV19,CASIPGQGNQPQHF,TGTGCCAGTATTCCGGGACAGGGCAATCAGCCCCAGCATTTT
TRBJ1-6,.,few,TRBV27,CASSSNQGNNSPLHF,TGTGCCAGCAGTTCAAACCAGGGGAATAATTCACCCCTCCACTTT
TRBJ2-7,.,.,TRBV5-1,CASSPERSSYEQYF,TGCGCCAGCAGCCCGGAACGGAGTTCCTACGAGCAGTACTTC
TRBJ2-2,.,.,TRBV6-5,CASSYGATPTGELFF,TGTGCCAGCAGTTACGGGGCTACACCCACCGGGGAGCTGTTTTTT
TRBJ1-1,.,.,TRBV5-1,CASSSTGNTEAFF,TGCGCCAGCAGCTCGACAGGGAACACTGAAGCTTTCTTT
TRBJ1-2,.,.,TRBV27,CASSLSVTMGYTF,TGTGCCAGCAGTTTATCCGTTACTATGGGCTACACCTTC
TRBJ2-5,.,.,TRBV5-1,CASSLDQETQYF,TGCGCCAGCAGCCTCGACCAAGAGACCCAGTACTTC
TRBJ2-7,TRBD1,.,TRBV29-1,CSFRTGHSYEQYF,TGCAGCTTCCGGACAGGGCATTCCTACGAGCAGTACTTC
TRBJ1-1,TRBD1,.,TRBV23-1,CASTEGDRVEAFF,TGCGCCAGCACCGAAGGGGACAGGGTTGAAGCTTTCTTT
TRBJ2-5,.,.,TRBV9,CASSVVGAGTQYF,TGTGCCAGCAGCGTAGTAGGGGCTGGGACCCAGTACTTC
TRBJ1-1,.,.,TRBV6-5,CASSYLQESEAFF,TGTGCCAGCAGTTACCTACAGGAGAGTGAAGCTTTCTTT
TRBJ1-6,TRBD1,.,TRBV19,CASSISRQGNSPLHF,TGTGCCAGTAGTATCTCGAGACAGGGGAATTCACCCCTCCACTTT
TRBJ2-2,TRBD2,.,TRBV19,CASSPGLAGVTGELFF,TGTGCCAGTAGTCCGGGACTAGCAGGAGTCACCGGGGAGCTGTTTTTT
TRBJ2-7,TRBD1,.,TRBV5-8,CASSLPRQGVLSDEQYF,TGTGCCAGCAGCTTGCCCCGACAGGGGGTACTGTCGGACGAGCAGTACTTC
TRBJ1-1,.,.,TRBV21-1,CASSMGQGRNTEAFF,TGTGCCAGCAGCATGGGACAGGGACGGAACACTGAAGCTTTCTTT
TRBJ2-3,TRBD2,.,TRBV15,CATSRPTSGGLQTPTDTQYF,TGTGCCACCAGCAGACCTACTAGCGGGGGGTTACAAACTCCCACAGATACGCAGTATTTT
TRBJ2-2,TRBD1,.,TRBV14,CASSRRTGSNTGELFF,TGTGCCAGCAGCCGACGGACAGGTTCGAACACCGGGGAGCTGTTTTTT
TRBJ2-5,TRBD2,.,TRBV5-5,CASSLAHSGGPSQETQYF,TGTGCCAGCAGCTTGGCTCATAGCGGGGGGCCCTCTCAAGAGACCCAGTACTTC
TRBJ2-7,TRBD1,.,TRBV28,CASSRPTGATYEQYF,TGTGCCAGCAGTCGCCCCACAGGGGCCACCTACGAGCAGTACTTC
TRBJ2-5,.,.,TRBV5-1,CASRSQETQYF,TGCGCCAGCAGGTCTCAAGAGACCCAGTACTTC
TRBJ1-1,.,.,TRBV28,CASSLAGMSTEAFF,TGTGCCAGCAGTTTGGCAGGGATGAGCACTGAAGCTTTCTTT
TRBJ1-4,TRBD1,.,TRBV5-4,CASSLGGTGNEKLFF,TGTGCCAGCAGCTTGGGAGGGACAGGAAATGAAAAACTGTTTTTT
TRBJ2-7,TRBD1,.,TRBV19,CASSDRDRASYEQYF,TGTGCCAGTAGTGATAGGGACAGGGCGTCCTACGAGCAGTACTTC